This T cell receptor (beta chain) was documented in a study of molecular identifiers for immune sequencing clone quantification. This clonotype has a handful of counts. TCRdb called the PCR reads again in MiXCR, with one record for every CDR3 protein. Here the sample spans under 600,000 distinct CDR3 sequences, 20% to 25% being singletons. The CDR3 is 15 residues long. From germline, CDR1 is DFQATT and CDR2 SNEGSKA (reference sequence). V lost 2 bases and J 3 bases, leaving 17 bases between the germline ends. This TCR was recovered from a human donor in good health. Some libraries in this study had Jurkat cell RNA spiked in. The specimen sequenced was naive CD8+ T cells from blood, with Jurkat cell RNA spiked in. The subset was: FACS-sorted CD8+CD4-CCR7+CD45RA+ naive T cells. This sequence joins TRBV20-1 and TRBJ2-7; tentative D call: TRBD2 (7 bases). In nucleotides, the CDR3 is TGCAGTGCTAGAAGTTTTTGGGGGGGCAACTACGAGCAGTACTTC. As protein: CSARSFWGGNYEQYF.